This TCR beta chain was identified during a study of cytomegalovirus exposure and HLA in healthy donors. Study background: There were 117 million unique TCR beta sequences, drawn from roughly 200 million T cells, in an earlier analysis. Whole-study findings and limits: TCR beta V- and J-gene trimming, according to a later analysis, was linked to a missense DCLRE1C variant. Roughly uniform sequencing depth across donors was assumed, possibly incorrectly. In vitro work confirmed that a few CMV-associated chains recognize CMV antigens.

The V gene's germline CDR1 is SGHDT and CDR2 YYEEEE. This CDR3 spans 12 amino acids. The V end lost 0 bases, the J end lost 4 bases, and 4 bases lay between the germline ends. Primers included in the PCR were 60 Vbeta and 13 Jbeta primers. Some clones are missing from TCRdb's copy, which holds only in-frame ones; the method was immunoSEQ multiplex PCR. The data contain around 150,000 clones, roughly 82% of them seen just once; the ten biggest clones take up 5% to 7%. This clone showed up just a few times. Its specificity is unknown. V gene TRBV5-6 combines with J gene TRBJ1-2, with D unresolved. The sequenced material came from PBMCs. The clonotype comes from a man aged 50 or older in good health and CMV-seropositive. CDR3 DNA: TGTGCCAGCAGCTTGGCCAGCTATGGCTACACCTTC. Amino acid sequence: CASSLASYGYTF. Drawing the rest from reference TRBV5-6 and TRBJ1-2, the complete variable domain is DAGVTQSPTHLIKTRGQQVTLRCSPKSGHDTVSWYQQALGQGPQFIFQYYEEEERQRGNFPDRFSGHQFPNYSSELNVNALLLGDSALYLCASSLASYGYTFGSGTRLTVV.